Listed below are T cell receptor beta chains from one sample, sequenced in a study of B cell selection in AIRE deficiency. Assay: immunoSEQ multiplex PCR; the TCRdb copy retains only in-frame clones and omits some. This repertoire shows roughly 24,000 clones, approximately 90% found once; its top ten account for around 1.2%. Sequenced input: CD4+CD25+ Tregs sorted from PBMCs. Receptors were obtained from a human donor in good health. CDR3s include the opening cysteine and the closing phenylalanine or tryptophan. D genes are given only for firm matches. Size is stated for part of the rows, as once, few or many counts, or as a class when the clone is expanded.

J gene: TRBJ2-1
clone size: NA
D gene: NA
V gene: TRBV2
CDR3 protein: CASRQVLQGNEQFF
CDR3 DNA: TGTGCCAGTCGACAGGTGCTTCAGGGGAATGAGCAGTTCTTC

J gene: TRBJ2-1
clone size: NA
D gene: NA
V gene: TRBV9
CDR3 protein: CASRGNGEEQFF
CDR3 DNA: TGTGCCAGCAGGGGGAACGGGGAGGAGCAGTTCTTC

J gene: TRBJ2-1
clone size: NA
D gene: NA
V gene: TRBV7-2
CDR3 protein: CASSFMVYNEQFF
CDR3 DNA: TGTGCCAGCAGCTTTATGGTCTACAATGAGCAGTTCTTC

J gene: TRBJ1-2
clone size: NA
D gene: NA
V gene: TRBV9
CDR3 protein: CASSGSRGDYGYTF
CDR3 DNA: TGTGCCAGCAGCGGATCACGCGGGGACTATGGCTACACCTTC

J gene: TRBJ1-6
clone size: once
D gene: NA
V gene: TRBV4-3
CDR3 protein: CASSQDTTSSYNSPLHF
CDR3 DNA: TGCGCCAGCAGCCAAGATACGACCAGCTCCTATAATTCACCCCTCCACTTT

J gene: TRBJ2-2
clone size: once
D gene: TRBD2
V gene: TRBV5-1
CDR3 protein: CASSPTSGGAGELFF
CDR3 DNA: TGCGCCAGCAGCCCAACTAGCGGGGGGGCCGGGGAGCTGTTTTTT

J gene: TRBJ2-7
clone size: NA
D gene: TRBD1
V gene: TRBV6-6
CDR3 protein: CASSYYETGNYEQYF
CDR3 DNA: TGTGCCAGCAGTTACTATGAGACAGGGAACTACGAGCAGTACTTC

J gene: TRBJ1-2
clone size: NA
D gene: NA
V gene: TRBV7-9
CDR3 protein: CASSLDFAGRAKGYTF
CDR3 DNA: TGTGCCAGCAGCTTAGATTTTGCGGGCAGGGCTAAGGGCTACACCTTC

J gene: TRBJ2-7
clone size: NA
D gene: NA
V gene: TRBV6-6
CDR3 protein: CASERGGAYEQYF
CDR3 DNA: TGTGCCAGCGAGAGGGGGGGAGCCTACGAGCAGTACTTC

J gene: TRBJ2-5
clone size: NA
D gene: TRBD1
V gene: TRBV2
CDR3 protein: CASSVRDRWETQYF
CDR3 DNA: TGTGCCAGCAGTGTACGGGACAGGTGGGAGACCCAGTACTTC